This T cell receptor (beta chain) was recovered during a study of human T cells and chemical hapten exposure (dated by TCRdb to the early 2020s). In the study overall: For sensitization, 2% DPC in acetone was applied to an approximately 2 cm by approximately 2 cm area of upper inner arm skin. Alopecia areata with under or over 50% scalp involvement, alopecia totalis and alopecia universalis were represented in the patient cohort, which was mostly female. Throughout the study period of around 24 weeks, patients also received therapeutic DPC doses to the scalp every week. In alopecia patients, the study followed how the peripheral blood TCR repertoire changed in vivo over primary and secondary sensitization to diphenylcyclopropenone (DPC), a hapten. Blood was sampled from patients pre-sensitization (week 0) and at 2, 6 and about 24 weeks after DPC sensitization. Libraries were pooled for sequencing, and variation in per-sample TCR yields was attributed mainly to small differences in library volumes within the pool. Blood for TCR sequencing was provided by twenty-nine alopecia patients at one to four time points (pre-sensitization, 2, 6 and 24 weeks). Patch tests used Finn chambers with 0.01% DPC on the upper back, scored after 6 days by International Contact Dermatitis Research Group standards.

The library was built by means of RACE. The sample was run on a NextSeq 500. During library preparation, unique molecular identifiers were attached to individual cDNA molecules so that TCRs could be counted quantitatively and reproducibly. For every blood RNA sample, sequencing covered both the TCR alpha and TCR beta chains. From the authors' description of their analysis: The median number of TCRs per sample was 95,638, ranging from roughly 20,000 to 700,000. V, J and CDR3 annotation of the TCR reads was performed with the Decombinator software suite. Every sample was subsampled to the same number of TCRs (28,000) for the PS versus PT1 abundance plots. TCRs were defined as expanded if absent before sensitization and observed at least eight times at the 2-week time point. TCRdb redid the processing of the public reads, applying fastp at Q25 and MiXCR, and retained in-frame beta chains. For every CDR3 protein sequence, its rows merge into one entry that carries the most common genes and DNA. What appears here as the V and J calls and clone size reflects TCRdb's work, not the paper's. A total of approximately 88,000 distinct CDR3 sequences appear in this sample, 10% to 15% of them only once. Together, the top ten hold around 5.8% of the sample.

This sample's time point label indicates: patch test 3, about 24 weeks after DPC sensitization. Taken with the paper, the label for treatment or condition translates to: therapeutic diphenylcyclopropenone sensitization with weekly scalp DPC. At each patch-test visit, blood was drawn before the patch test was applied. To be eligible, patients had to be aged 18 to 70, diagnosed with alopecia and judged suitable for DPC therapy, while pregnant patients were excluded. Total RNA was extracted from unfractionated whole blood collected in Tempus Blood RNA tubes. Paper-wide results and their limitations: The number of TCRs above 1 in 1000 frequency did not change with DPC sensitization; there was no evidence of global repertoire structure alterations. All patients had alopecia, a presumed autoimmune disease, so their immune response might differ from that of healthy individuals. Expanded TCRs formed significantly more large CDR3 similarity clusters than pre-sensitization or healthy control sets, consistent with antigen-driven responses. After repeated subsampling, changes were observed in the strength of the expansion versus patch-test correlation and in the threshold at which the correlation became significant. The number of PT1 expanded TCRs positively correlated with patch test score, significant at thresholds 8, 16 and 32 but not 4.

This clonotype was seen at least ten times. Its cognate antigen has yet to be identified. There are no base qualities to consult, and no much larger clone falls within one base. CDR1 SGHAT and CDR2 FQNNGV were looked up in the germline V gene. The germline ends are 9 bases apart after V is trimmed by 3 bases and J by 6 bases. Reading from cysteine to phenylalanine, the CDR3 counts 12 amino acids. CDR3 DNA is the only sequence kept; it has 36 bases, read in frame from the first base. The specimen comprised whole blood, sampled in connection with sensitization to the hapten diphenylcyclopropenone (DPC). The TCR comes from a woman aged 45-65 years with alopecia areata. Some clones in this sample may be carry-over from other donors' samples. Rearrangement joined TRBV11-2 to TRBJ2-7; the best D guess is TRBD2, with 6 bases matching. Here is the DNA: TGTGCCAGCAGCTTTGGGGGAGGCGAGCAGTACTTC. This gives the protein CASSFGGGEQYF.